One and the same sample provided the 32 T cell receptor beta chains below, sequenced in a study of T cell responses to AZD1222 COVID-19 vaccine. Some clones are missing from TCRdb's copy, which holds only in-frame ones; the method was immunoSEQ multiplex PCR. This repertoire shows roughly 72,000 clones, approximately 89% found once; its top ten account for roughly 10%. The starting material was peripheral blood, obtained 28 days after the second dose of the MenACWY control vaccine. The receptor set was obtained from an adult who received the MenACWY meningococcal vaccine as a control.

J is TRBJ1-2 and V is TRBV29-1, with TRBD1 as a possible D gene (5 bases). Germline CDR1 reads SQVTM; CDR2 reads ANQGSEA. There are 14 residues in the CDR3. V was shortened by 1 base and J by 4 bases, with 13 bases between the two germline ends. CDR3 region: CSVEVGGFGYGYTF. In nucleotides, the CDR3 is TGCAGCGTTGAAGTCGGGGGATTCGGCTATGGCTACACCTTC.

The CDR3 region has the DNA TGTGCCAGCAAGTATGACAGGGTAGACGAGCAGTACTTC. Its protein is CASKYDRVDEQYF. This chain connects TRBV2 to TRBJ2-7; 7 bases match TRBD1. Germline V lookup: CDR1 SNHLY, CDR2 FYNNEI. The CDR3 has 13 residues. V lost 7 bases, J lost 5 bases, and 8 bases stayed unmatched.

The rearrangement uses TRBV18 and TRBJ1-2; 9 bases are a match to TRBD1. V trimming: 4 bases; J trimming: 7 bases; junction bases outside the gene matches: 10. Per the germline V gene, CDR1 is KGHSH and CDR2 is LQKENI. CDR3 length: 15 residues. The CDR3 protein is CASSQSGQGGSGYTF. The CDR3 DNA sequence: TGTGCCAGCTCACAATCGGGACAGGGTGGAAGTGGCTACACCTTC.

The rearrangement joins TRBV7-8 to TRBJ1-1; D gene ambiguous. Germline V lookup: CDR1 SGHVS, CDR2 FQNEAQ. This CDR3 contains 16 residues. Trimming left V 1 base short and J 0 bases short, with 12 bases between. DNA for the CDR3: TGTGCCAGCAGCTTAGACGGTCGGGGTCTGAACACTGAAGCTTTCTTT. Amino acid sequence: CASSLDGRGLNTEAFF.

The chain links TRBV5-4 to TRBJ1-1, with 10 nucleotides matching TRBD1. The CDR3 is made up of 15 amino acids. Trimming at V came to 4 bases and at J to 7 bases, leaving 10 bases not matched to a gene. Germline values: CDR1 SGHNT, CDR2 YYREEE (reference sequence). CDR3: CASSPTGGGTLEAFF. The CDR3 nucleotides read TGTGCCAGCAGCCCGACAGGGGGCGGAACCCTTGAAGCTTTCTTT.

V usage is TRBV6-5 and J usage is TRBJ2-1; tentatively, D is TRBD2 (6 bases). There are 11 residues in the CDR3. The V gene lost 5 bases and the J gene lost 11 bases, with 10 bases spanning the gap. Germline V gene data show CDR1 as MNHEY and CDR2 as SVGAGI. CDR3 coding DNA: TGTGCCAGCAGTAAGACTAGACAGCAGTTCTTC. Translating gives CASSKTRQQFF.

This chain links TRBV4-1 with TRBJ1-2; D might be TRBD1 (6 bases). Trimming removed 3 bases at V and 5 bases at J, with 16 bases between. CDR1 is MGHRA, CDR2 YSYEKL, per germline. The CDR3 runs 15 residues. The CDR3 DNA reads TGCGCCAGCAGCCAGGCTTCGTTAGGGGGATATGGCTACACCTTC. Amino acid sequence: CASSQASLGGYGYTF.

This clone was picked up one time. The chain is built from TRBV6-1 and TRBJ1-4; D is ambiguous. Germline loops: CDR1 MNHNS, CDR2 SASEGT. V lost 3 bases and J lost 1, with 3 bases in between. The CDR3 consists of 13 residues. The CDR3 here is CASSDRTNEKLFF. The CDR3 nucleotides are TGTGCCAGCAGTGACAGAACTAATGAAAAACTGTTTTTT.

The genes are TRBV6-5 and TRBJ2-1; D unclear. This CDR3 is built from 13 residues. Between the trimmed V and J ends, which lost 7 bases and 7 bases, there was a span of 14 bases. Per the germline V gene, CDR1 is MNHEY and CDR2 is SVGAGI. CDR3 bases: TGTGCCAGCACCAAGCCCGGGTTAAATGAGCAGTTCTTC. Translating it yields CASTKPGLNEQFF.

V is TRBV7-2 and J is TRBJ1-2, with D possibly matching TRBD1 (5 bases). Trimming cost V 5 bases and J 4 bases, with 14 bases left between them. Germline values: CDR1 SGHTA, CDR2 FQGNSA. This CDR3 comprises 14 residues. The chain's CDR3 is CASSTGAASYGYTF. The CDR3 DNA follows: TGTGCCAGCAGCACAGGAGCAGCCTCCTATGGCTACACCTTC. Drawing the rest from reference TRBV7-2 and TRBJ1-2, the complete variable domain is GAGVSQSPSNKVTEKGKDVELRCDPISGHTALYWYRQSLGQGLEFLIYFQGNSAPDKSGLPSDRFSAERTGGSVSTLTIQRTQQEDSAVYLCASSTGAASYGYTFGSGTRLTVV.

The chain employs TRBV6-5 and TRBJ1-6, with a possible D match to TRBD1 (5 bases). Per the germline V gene, CDR1 is MNHEY and CDR2 is SVGAGI. The V gene lost 11 bases and the J gene lost 5 bases, with 19 bases spanning the gap. The CDR3 is made up of 15 amino acids. The CDR3 nucleotides read TGTGCCGTCTTGCAGGGTCAGGCGAATAATTCACCCCTCCACTTT. This encodes CAVLQGQANNSPLHF.

The chain combines TRBV9 with TRBJ1-4, with unresolved D. The length of the CDR3 is 16 residues. Germline lookup yields CDR1 SGDLS and CDR2 YYNGEE. V shed 3 bases and J shed 0 bases, with 12 bases lying between them. This CDR3 reads CASSEMRDTTNEKLFF. CDR3 DNA: TGTGCCAGCAGCGAGATGAGGGATACAACTAATGAAAAACTGTTTTTT. Filled out from reference TRBV9 and TRBJ1-4, the complete variable domain reads DSGVTQTPKHLITATGQRVTLRCSPRSGDLSVYWYQQSLDQGLQFLIQYYNGEERAKGNILERFSAQQFPDLHSELNLSSLELGDSALYFCASSEMRDTTNEKLFFGSGTQLSVL.

In DNA, the CDR3 is TGTGCCAGCAGCTTGGGGATGGGCAGCAATCAGCCCCAGCATTTT. Protein product: CASSLGMGSNQPQHF. The J gene is TRBJ1-5, the V gene TRBV5-4; D gene ambiguous. Trimming took off 0 bases at V and 1 base at J, with 8 bases between the two ends. CDR1 is SGHNT and CDR2 is YYREEE in the germline V gene (reference sequence). This CDR3 spans 15 amino acids.

V is TRBV6-6 and J is TRBJ2-7; 8 positions agree with TRBD2. Trimming cost V 8 bases and J 7 bases; bases outside gene matches: 7. Germline-derived CDR1 and CDR2 are MNHNY and SVGAGI (reference sequence). The CDR3 runs 12 residues. The CDR3 coding sequence is TGTGCCAGCGCGGGGGGCCCGCGAGAGCAGTACTTC. Translation: CASAGGPREQYF.

This clone is a singleton in its sample. This chain joins TRBV13 and TRBJ2-2, with D possibly called TRBD1 or TRBD2 (5 bases each). Germline CDR1 and CDR2: PRHDT and FYEKMQ (reference sequence). The V end lost 3 bases, the J end lost 4 bases, and 15 bases lay between the germline ends. This CDR3 contains 16 residues. CDR3 region: CASSFSDTGGTGELFF. CDR3 in DNA: TGTGCCAGCAGCTTCTCGGATACTGGGGGCACCGGGGAGCTGTTTTTT.

The chain employs TRBV19 and TRBJ2-2; TRBD2 matches 16 bases. Germline lookup yields CDR1 LNHDA and CDR2 SQIVND (reference sequence). The ends lost 4 bases at V and 6 bases at J; junction bases unmatched: 2. This CDR3 region has 16 residues. CDR3 loop: CASSKGLAGGPGELFF. CDR3 coding DNA: TGTGCCAGTAGTAAGGGACTAGCGGGGGGGCCCGGGGAGCTGTTTTTT.

The chain is built from TRBV3-1 (or the pseudogene TRBV3-2) and TRBJ1-2, with a possible D match to TRBD1 (6 bases). The CDR3 is made up of 15 amino acids. Germline CDR1 LGHDT, CDR2 YNNKEL (reference sequence). The ends were cut back, 2 bases at V and 7 bases at J, with 17 bases in the middle. CDR3 region: CASSQWGGRGVGYTF. CDR3 coding DNA: TGTGCCAGCAGCCAATGGGGAGGCAGGGGAGTTGGCTACACCTTC.

The V and J genes are TRBV7-2 and TRBJ2-2; TRBD2 matches at 12 bases. J lost 5 bases, V lost 5 bases, and 3 bases had no gene match. The CDR3 is 15 amino acids. Germline values: CDR1 SGHTA, CDR2 FQGNSA. The CDR3 reads CASSPGLAGTGELFF. In DNA, the CDR3 is TGTGCCAGCAGCCCAGGACTAGCGGGGACCGGGGAGCTGTTTTTT.

The chain carries TRBV6-1 and TRBJ2-7; 10 bases map to TRBD1. The CDR3 contains 18 residues. Germline CDR1 reads MNHNS; CDR2 reads SASEGT. The V and J ends lost 3 bases and 2 bases, in that order; junction bases with no gene match: 13. Written as DNA, the CDR3 is TGTGCCAGCAGTGATAGAAGACGAACGGGACAGGGGACCTACGAGCAGTACTTC. Translation gives CASSDRRRTGQGTYEQYF.

This chain links TRBV2 with TRBJ1-6; D gene ambiguous. Germline values: CDR1 SNHLY, CDR2 FYNNEI. The CDR3 covers 12 residues. With 8 bases removed from V and 8 bases from J, the gap between germline ends came to 10 bases. In DNA, the CDR3 is TGTGCCAGCGGGCGAGGCTATTCACCCCTCCACTTT. Amino acids: CASGRGYSPLHF.

The chain couples TRBV9 to TRBJ1-3, with D possibly being TRBD1 (6 bases). Trimming shortened V by 10 bases and J by 4 bases, and 12 bases separated the two germline ends. This CDR3 spans 12 amino acids. Germline-derived CDR1 and CDR2 are SGDLS and YYNGEE. The CDR3 reads CASEGGGNTIYF. CDR3 sequence (DNA): TGTGCCTCGGAGGGGGGCGGAAACACCATATATTTT. Full variable domain (remainder filled in from reference TRBV9 and TRBJ1-3): DSGVTQTPKHLITATGQRVTLRCSPRSGDLSVYWYQQSLDQGLQFLIQYYNGEERAKGNILERFSAQQFPDLHSELNLSSLELGDSALYFCASEGGGNTIYFGEGSWLTVV.

The J gene is TRBJ2-7, the V gene TRBV5-4; D possibly uses TRBD1 or TRBD2 (5 bases each). The V gene's germline CDR1 is SGHNT and CDR2 YYREEE (reference sequence). Deletions cut 3 bases from V and 7 bases from J, with 14 bases between. CDR3 length: 13 amino acids. The CDR3 here is CASSYPPGTEQYF. The CDR3 DNA sequence: TGTGCCAGCAGCTACCCCCCAGGGACGGAGCAGTACTTC.

The chain employs TRBV4-3 and TRBJ1-3, with TRBD1 identical over 9 bases. Germline V CDR1 and CDR2: LGHNA, YSLEER. This CDR3 contains 18 residues. Trimming removed 3 bases from V and 0 bases from J; junction bases left unmatched: 9. CDR3 bases: TGCGCCAGCAGCCATCAACGGGACAGGGACCTCTCTGGAAACACCATATATTTT. It specifies CASSHQRDRDLSGNTIYF.

The chain combines TRBV19 with TRBJ1-1, with 11 bases identical to TRBD1. Per germline, CDR1 LNHDA and CDR2 SQIVND (reference sequence). V gave up 4 bases and J gave up 5 bases; unmatched junction bases: 6. The length of the CDR3 is 15 residues. The CDR3 nucleotides read TGTGCCAGTAGTAGCCTGGGACAGGGGGGTACTGAAGCTTTCTTT. It yields the protein CASSSLGQGGTEAFF.

This rearrangement joins TRBV7-2 to TRBJ2-3, with D unresolved. The CDR3 runs to 13 residues. The germline gives CDR1 SGHTA, CDR2 FQGNSA. With 1 base removed from V and 5 bases from J, the gap between germline ends came to 7 bases. CDR3 residues: CASSLEIGDTQYF. The CDR3 region has the DNA TGTGCCAGCAGCTTAGAGATCGGAGATACGCAGTATTTT. Filled out from reference TRBV7-2 and TRBJ2-3, the complete variable domain reads GAGVSQSPSNKVTEKGKDVELRCDPISGHTALYWYRQSLGQGLEFLIYFQGNSAPDKSGLPSDRFSAERTGGSVSTLTIQRTQQEDSAVYLCASSLEIGDTQYFGPGTRLTVL.

V usage is TRBV5-1 and J usage is TRBJ2-1; 9 bases are shared with TRBD1. Losses at the gene ends were 5 bases for V and 12 bases for J; bases not matched to a gene: 12. The CDR3 covers 14 residues. Germline-derived CDR1 and CDR2 are SGHRS and YFSETQ. Written as DNA, the CDR3 is TGCGCCAGCAGTACCGGGACAGGGATTTCTCGGCAGTTCTTC. Its protein product is CASSTGTGISRQFF.

The chain couples TRBV5-4 to TRBJ2-2, with a possible D match to TRBD1 (6 bases). Germline V gene lookup returns CDR1 SGHNT and CDR2 YYREEE (reference sequence). The CDR3 runs to 15 residues. Trimming removed 1 base at V and 2 bases at J, with 9 bases between. CDR3 protein: CASSLPGANTGELFF. CDR3 nucleotides: TGTGCCAGCAGCTTGCCAGGGGCCAACACCGGGGAGCTGTTTTTT.

This clone was counted a single time. The J gene is TRBJ2-1, the V gene TRBV19; 10 positions agree with TRBD1. The junction had 6 bases not matched to a gene; V was cut back by 5 bases and J by 5 bases. Germline lookup yields CDR1 LNHDA and CDR2 SQIVND (reference sequence). This CDR3 comprises 15 residues. Here the CDR3 DNA reads TGTGCCAGTAGTGACAGGGGGCTTCCGGACAATGAGCAGTTCTTC. Translation gives CASSDRGLPDNEQFF. The full variable domain, rest sourced from reference TRBV19 and TRBJ2-1, is DGGITQSPKYLFRKEGQNVTLSCEQNLNHDAMYWYRQDPGQGLRLIYYSQIVNDFQKGDIAEGYSVSREKKESFPLTVTSAQKNPTAFYLCASSDRGLPDNEQFFGPGTRLTVL.

The chain's CDR3 is CASSLFTGGADTQYF. CDR3 coding DNA: TGTGCCAGCAGCTTATTCACCGGGGGGGCAGATACGCAGTATTTT. The chain couples TRBV7-9 to TRBJ2-3; the match to TRBD2 covers 8 bases. The CDR3 is made up of 15 amino acids. Germline V lookup: CDR1 SEHNR, CDR2 FQNEAQ (reference sequence). J was trimmed by 4 bases and V by 2 bases; bases with no gene match: 5.

V and J are TRBV28 and TRBJ1-1; D perhaps matches TRBD1 (5 bases). CDR3 length: 16 residues. V was clipped by 7 bases and J by 3 bases, with 21 bases between them. Per germline, CDR1 MDHEN and CDR2 SYDVKM. CDR3 sequence (DNA): TGTGCCAGCACCCAAACGGGGGGACGGGTGTACACTGAAGCTTTCTTT. Its protein is CASTQTGGRVYTEAFF.

The rearrangement links TRBV19 to TRBJ2-1, with unresolved D. Germline V gene data show CDR1 as LNHDA and CDR2 as SQIVND (reference sequence). Trimming shortened V by 8 bases and J by 2 bases, and 7 bases separated the two germline ends. This CDR3 is 12 amino acids long. Written as DNA, the CDR3 is TGTGCCAGTTCTAACACCTACAATGAGCAGTTCTTC. This sequence encodes CASSNTYNEQFF.

The rearrangement uses TRBV2 and TRBJ1-6, with 9 bases lining up with TRBD1. This CDR3 has 14 residues. The germline CDR1 and CDR2 sequences are SNHLY and FYNNEI. The ends lost 8 bases at V and 7 bases at J; junction bases unmatched: 6. CDR3 nucleotides: TGTGCCAGCGCAGGGGACAGGGACAATTCACCCCTCCACTTT. Its protein is CASAGDRDNSPLHF.